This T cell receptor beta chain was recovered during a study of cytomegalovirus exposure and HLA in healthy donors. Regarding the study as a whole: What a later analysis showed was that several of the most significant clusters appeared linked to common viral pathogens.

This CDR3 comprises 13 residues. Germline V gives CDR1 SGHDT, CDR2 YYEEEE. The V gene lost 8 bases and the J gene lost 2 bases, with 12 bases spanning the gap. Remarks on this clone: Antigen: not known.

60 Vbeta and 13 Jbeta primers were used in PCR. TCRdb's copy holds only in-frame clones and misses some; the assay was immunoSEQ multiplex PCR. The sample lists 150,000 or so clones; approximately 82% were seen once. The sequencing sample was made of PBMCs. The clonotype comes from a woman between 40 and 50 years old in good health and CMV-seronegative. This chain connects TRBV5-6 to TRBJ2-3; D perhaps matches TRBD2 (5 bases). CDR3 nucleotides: TGTGCCAGTCTTGTCCGGGACACAGATACGCAGTATTTT. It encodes CASLVRDTDTQYF. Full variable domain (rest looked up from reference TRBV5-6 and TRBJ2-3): DAGVTQSPTHLIKTRGQQVTLRCSPKSGHDTVSWYQQALGQGPQFIFQYYEEEERQRGNFPDRFSGHQFPNYSSELNVNALLLGDSALYLCASLVRDTDTQYFGPGTRLTVL.